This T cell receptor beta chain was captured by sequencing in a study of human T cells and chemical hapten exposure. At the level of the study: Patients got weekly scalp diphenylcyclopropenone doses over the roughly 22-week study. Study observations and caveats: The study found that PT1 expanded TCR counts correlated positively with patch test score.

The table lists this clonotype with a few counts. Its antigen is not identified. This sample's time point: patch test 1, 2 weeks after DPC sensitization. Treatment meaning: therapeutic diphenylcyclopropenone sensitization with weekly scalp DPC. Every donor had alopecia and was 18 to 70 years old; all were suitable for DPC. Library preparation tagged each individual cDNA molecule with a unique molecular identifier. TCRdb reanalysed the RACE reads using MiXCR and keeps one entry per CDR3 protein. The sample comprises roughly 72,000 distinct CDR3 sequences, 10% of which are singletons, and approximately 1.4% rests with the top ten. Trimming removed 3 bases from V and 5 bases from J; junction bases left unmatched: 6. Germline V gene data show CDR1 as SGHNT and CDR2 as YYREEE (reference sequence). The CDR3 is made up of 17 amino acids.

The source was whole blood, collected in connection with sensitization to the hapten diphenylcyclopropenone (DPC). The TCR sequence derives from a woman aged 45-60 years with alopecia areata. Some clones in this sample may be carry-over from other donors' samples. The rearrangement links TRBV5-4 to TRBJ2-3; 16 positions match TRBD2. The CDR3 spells CASSSGLAGGPGDTQYF. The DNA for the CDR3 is TGTGCCAGCAGCTCGGGACTAGCGGGAGGGCCGGGAGATACGCAGTATTTT.